The 29 T cell receptor beta chains below were found in one sample sequenced in a study of beta chain features in type 1 diabetes. Study-wide results and limits: Among patients with Type 1 diabetes, TCRB CDR3s were moderately but significantly shorter in every one of the four CD4+ subsets.

Isolated RNA was reverse transcribed in full, so expressed TCRB transcripts were sequenced. The protocol was immunoSEQ multiplex PCR, while the TCRdb copy is restricted to in-frame clones and leaves out a portion. The table lists some 640,000 clones, around an eighth of them singletons. Their antigen targets remain unknown. The source material was naive CD4+ T cells from blood. These receptors were collected from a man between 18 and 29 years old with type 1 diabetes.

V and J are TRBV5-1 and TRBJ2-1; tentatively, D is TRBD2 (6 bases). The V and J ends lost 6 bases and 7 bases respectively, with 14 bases between them. Germline V gene sequence: CDR1 SGHRS, CDR2 YFSETQ. The CDR3 is 13 amino acids. As DNA, the CDR3 is TGCGCCAGCACCATACACCTAGCGAATGAGCAGTTCTTC. This codes for CASTIHLANEQFF.

The genes are TRBV28 and TRBJ2-3; TRBD2 aligns across 8 bases. This CDR3 is 16 amino acids long. In germline, CDR1 is MDHEN, CDR2 SYDVKM. V trimming: 5 bases; J trimming: 4 bases; junction bases outside the gene matches: 11. The CDR3: CASSARGAGGSDTQYF. DNA for the CDR3: TGTGCCAGCAGTGCCCGGGGGGCGGGGGGCTCAGATACGCAGTATTTT.

The rearrangement joins TRBV29-1 to TRBJ1-4; unclear D gene. The CDR3 is 10 residues long. V lost 5 bases to trimming and J lost 6 bases, with 4 bases between them. Germline V gene data show CDR1 as SQVTM and CDR2 as ANQGSEA. CDR3 sequence reads: CSVFDEKLFF. Here the CDR3 DNA reads TGCAGCGTTTTCGATGAAAAACTGTTTTTT.

This clone turned up a few times. The V call is TRBV7-2, the J call TRBJ2-7, with 8 bases identical to TRBD2. Germline assignment: CDR1 SGHTA and CDR2 FQGNSA. The CDR3 runs 14 residues. V was pared by 9 bases and J by 2 bases, with 9 bases of the junction left unmatched. The CDR3 region is CASTTSGIPYEQYF. As DNA, the CDR3 is TGTGCCAGTACAACTAGCGGCATTCCCTACGAGCAGTACTTC.

The V and J genes are TRBV7-9 and TRBJ1-6, with a tentative D call TRBD1 (5 bases). The V end lost 5 bases, the J end lost 5 bases, and 16 bases lay between the germline ends. CDR1 and CDR2 (germline): SEHNR, FQNEAQ (reference sequence). The CDR3 loop spans 16 amino acids. The CDR3 DNA reads as TGTGCCAGCAGCACAGGAGGCCGGGGTAATAATTCACCCCTCCACTTT. It specifies CASSTGGRGNNSPLHF. Full variable domain (rest looked up from reference TRBV7-9 and TRBJ1-6): DTGVSQNPRHKITKRGQNVTFRCDPISEHNRLYWYRQTLGQGPEFLTYFQNEAQLEKSRLLSDRFSAERPKGSFSTLEIQRTEQGDSAMYLCASSTGGRGNNSPLHFGNGTRLTVT.

The J gene is TRBJ1-2, the V gene TRBV7-9; 9 bases match TRBD1. V lost 7 bases, J lost 7 bases, and 10 bases stayed unmatched. The V gene's germline CDR1 is SEHNR and CDR2 FQNEAQ (reference sequence). The CDR3 length is 14 residues. The CDR3 region has the DNA TGTGCCAGCACCTTGGGACAGGGCTTTGCTGGCTACACCTTC. This gives the protein CASTLGQGFAGYTF.

The table lists this clone with a few counts. The V gene is TRBV28, the J gene TRBJ2-2, with TRBD1 identical over 8 bases. Germline values: CDR1 MDHEN, CDR2 SYDVKM. The CDR3 is made up of 14 amino acids. The V and J ends lost 3 bases and 7 bases, in that order; junction bases with no gene match: 4. The CDR3 coding sequence is TGTGCCAGCAGTTTTTCCGACAGGGGCGGGGAGCTGTTTTTT. Protein product: CASSFSDRGGELFF. The full variable domain, in which reference TRBV28 and TRBJ2-2 provide the parts outside the CDR3, is DVKVTQSSRYLVKRTGEKVFLECVQDMDHENMFWYRQDPGLGLRLIYFSYDVKMKEKGDIPEGYSVSREKKERFSLILESASTNQTSMYLCASSFSDRGGELFFGEGSRLTVL.

This chain uses TRBV7-3 with TRBJ2-5; D unresolved. The CDR3 is 13 residues long. V lost 1 base and J 2 bases, leaving 5 bases between the germline ends. CDR1 and CDR2 from the germline V gene are SGHTA and FQGTGA. The CDR3 loop reads CASSLMVQETQYF. CDR3 nucleotide sequence: TGTGCCAGCAGCTTAATGGTTCAAGAGACCCAGTACTTC. The full variable domain, with the rest looked up from reference TRBV7-3 and TRBJ2-5, is GAGVSQTPSNKVTEKGKYVELRCDPISGHTALYWYRQSLGQGPEFLIYFQGTGAADDSGLPNDRFFAVRPEGSVSTLKIQRTERGDSAVYLCASSLMVQETQYFGPGTRLLVL.

This chain connects TRBV7-2 to TRBJ2-2; 8 positions match TRBD2. The CDR3 is 16 amino acids. Germline CDR1 and CDR2: SGHTA and FQGNSA. With 1 base clipped from V and 4 bases from J, the junction kept 5 bases outside the gene matches. CDR3 coding DNA: TGTGCCAGCAGCTTAGACGGGAGGGCGGTCACCGGGGAGCTGTTTTTT. Translated, it gives CASSLDGRAVTGELFF.

V and J are TRBV6-1 and TRBJ2-7, with no clear D. The CDR3 consists of 14 residues. The germline V and J ends were trimmed by 2 bases and 4 bases, with 12 bases remaining between them. In germline, CDR1 is MNHNS, CDR2 SASEGT. CDR3 region: CASSEMGISYEQYF. CDR3 in DNA: TGTGCCAGCAGTGAAATGGGGATCTCATACGAGCAGTACTTC.

This clone turned up a few times. CDR3 protein: CASSPDSVREQFF. The CDR3 bases are TGTGCCAGCAGTCCTGACTCCGTTAGGGAGCAGTTCTTC. The chain links TRBV7-2 to TRBJ2-1; no reliable D call. The V gene lost 6 bases and the J gene lost 10 bases, with 16 bases spanning the gap. CDR1 and CDR2 (germline): SGHTA, FQGNSA. The CDR3 is made up of 13 amino acids.

J is TRBJ1-1 and V is TRBV9; no reliable D call. Between the trimmed V and J ends, which lost 4 bases and 1 base, there was a span of 8 bases. CDR3 length equals 13 residues. Germline values: CDR1 SGDLS, CDR2 YYNGEE. The CDR3 region has the DNA TGTGCCAGCAGCCCAACCACGAACACTGAAGCTTTCTTT. Translation: CASSPTTNTEAFF.

A word on this clone: An end of the junction does not agree with germline; a read error may underlie this. The chain employs TRBV28 and TRBJ1-1; weak D call: TRBD1 (5 bases). Germline V gene sequence: CDR1 MDHEN, CDR2 SYDVKM. The length of the CDR3 is 16 residues. CDR3 amino acids: CASSPVSGSRNTEAFF. The CDR3 DNA follows: TGTGCCAGCAGTCCCGTTTCAGGGTCCAGAAACACTGAGGCTTTCTTT.

V is TRBV6-6 and J is TRBJ1-1, with D possibly matching TRBD1 (5 bases). In germline, CDR1 is MNHNY, CDR2 SVGAGI (reference sequence). CDR3 length equals 11 residues. V shed 7 bases and J shed 6 bases, with 9 bases lying between them. CDR3 region: CASTLGPEAFF. CDR3 nucleotides: TGTGCCAGCACACTGGGGCCTGAAGCTTTCTTT.

V usage is TRBV30 and J usage is TRBJ2-3, with D maybe TRBD1 (6 bases). The CDR3 has 15 residues. Germline CDR1 and CDR2: GTSNPN and SVGIG (reference sequence). Trimming stripped 3 bases from V and 3 bases from J, with 16 bases between. The CDR3 here is CAWRIQGRSTDTQYF. The DNA of the CDR3 is TGTGCCTGGAGGATACAGGGCCGTAGTACAGATACGCAGTATTTT.

This chain links TRBV7-9 with TRBJ2-7; TRBD2 might be the D (6 bases). V was pared by 3 bases and J by 6 bases, with 15 bases between. Germline V gene data show CDR1 as SEHNR and CDR2 as FQNEAQ (reference sequence). This CDR3 comprises 14 residues. CDR3 sequence reads: CASSFSGLNLEQYF. For the CDR3, the DNA is TGTGCCAGCAGCTTCTCCGGACTAAACCTCGAGCAGTACTTC.

The chain recombines TRBV29-1 with TRBJ1-1; D is uncertain. The CDR3 consists of 13 residues. V was trimmed by 3 bases and J by 3 bases, leaving 11 bases between them. Germline values: CDR1 SQVTM, CDR2 ANQGSEA. The CDR3 coding sequence is TGCAGCGTTGACAGTGTTGCTGACACTGAAGCTTTCTTT. As protein: CSVDSVADTEAFF.

This chain uses TRBV30 with TRBJ2-7; 11 bases fit TRBD1. V dropped 0 bases and J dropped 3; count of bases not matched to a gene: 4. The CDR3 runs 15 residues. CDR1 and CDR2 from the germline V gene are GTSNPN and SVGIG (reference sequence). The CDR3 is CAWSVGGTGGYEQYF. Written as DNA, the CDR3 is TGTGCCTGGAGTGTAGGGGGGACAGGGGGCTACGAGCAGTACTTC.

The chain employs TRBV5-1 and TRBJ2-7; D possibly uses TRBD1 or TRBD2 (5 bases each). The CDR3 runs to 16 residues. Germline V lookup: CDR1 SGHRS, CDR2 YFSETQ. The V end was cut by 5 bases, the J end by 0 bases, with 18 bases between. The CDR3 is CASRAHLRDASYEQYF. The CDR3 nucleotides are TGCGCCAGCAGGGCCCACCTCCGGGACGCCTCCTACGAGCAGTACTTC.

This clone was observed a few times. The chain has TRBV7-8 and TRBJ1-2; maybe TRBD1 (5 bases). Trimming left V 1 base short and J 6 bases short, with 6 bases between. Germline CDR1 is SGHVS and CDR2 is FQNEAQ. This CDR3 has 12 amino acids. CDR3 residues: CASSLGQNGYTF. In DNA, the CDR3 is TGTGCCAGCAGCTTAGGACAGAATGGCTACACCTTC.

This clone has a handful of counts. Other DNA sequences from this sample encode an identical CDR3 as well. V usage is TRBV30 and J usage is TRBJ1-5; unclear D gene. The CDR3 loop spans 13 amino acids. Trimming cost V 0 bases and J 4 bases, with 7 bases left between them. Germline V gene data show CDR1 as GTSNPN and CDR2 as SVGIG (reference sequence). CDR3 coding DNA: TGTGCCTGGAGTGTGGGAGAGAATCAGCCCCAGCATTTT. Its protein is CAWSVGENQPQHF.

This clone was counted only a few times. The J gene is TRBJ2-1, the V gene TRBV7-8, with a weak D call TRBD2 (6 bases). The CDR3 is made up of 15 amino acids. Germline CDR1 SGHVS, CDR2 FQNEAQ. V shed 5 bases and J shed 0 bases, with 11 bases lying between them. The CDR3 is CASSPDYASYNEQFF. The CDR3 nucleotides are TGTGCCAGCAGCCCGGACTACGCCTCCTACAATGAGCAGTTCTTC.

The chain recombines TRBV7-9 with TRBJ1-6; D remains ambiguous. From germline, CDR1 is SEHNR and CDR2 FQNEAQ (reference sequence). This CDR3 region has 14 residues. Trimming removed 1 base at V and 7 bases at J, with 8 bases between. Here the CDR3 reads CASSLVWGNSPLHF. In nucleotides, the CDR3 is TGTGCCAGCAGCTTAGTTTGGGGAAATTCACCCCTCCACTTT.

This clone was counted a few times. The rearrangement joins TRBV29-1 to TRBJ1-3, with D unresolved. Trimming removed 4 bases from V and 2 bases from J, with 9 bases in between. The CDR3 is 13 residues long. Germline CDR1 is SQVTM and CDR2 is ANQGSEA. The CDR3 is CSVAPDPGNTIYF. The CDR3 region has the DNA TGCAGCGTTGCACCCGACCCTGGAAACACCATATATTTT.

There are a few counts of this clone. The V gene is TRBV27, the J gene TRBJ2-1, with TRBD2 matching 11 bases. J was trimmed by 5 bases and V by 7 bases; bases with no gene match: 1. The CDR3 runs 13 residues. From germline, CDR1 is MNHEY and CDR2 SMNVEV (reference sequence). For the CDR3, the DNA is TGTGCCAGCAAACTAGCGGGAGACAATGAGCAGTTCTTC. Translated: CASKLAGDNEQFF.

The chain carries TRBV5-1 and TRBJ2-7; the match to TRBD2 covers 7 bases. The CDR3 contains 15 residues. Trimming removed 1 base from V and 1 base from J; junction bases left unmatched: 5. Germline assignment: CDR1 SGHRS and CDR2 YFSETQ. This chain's CDR3 is CASSLRGSTSYEQYF. In DNA, the CDR3 is TGCGCCAGCAGCTTGCGCGGGAGTACGTCCTACGAGCAGTACTTC. The whole variable domain, filled in from reference TRBV5-1 and TRBJ2-7, reads KAGVTQTPRYLIKTRGQQVTLSCSPISGHRSVSWYQQTPGQGLQFLFEYFSETQRNKGNFPGRFSGRQFSNSRSEMNVSTLELGDSALYLCASSLRGSTSYEQYFGPGTRLTVT.

This clone was seen once. The chain recombines TRBV5-6 with TRBJ2-1; TRBD2 matches at 13 bases. CDR1 SGHDT and CDR2 YYEEEE come from the germline V gene. This CDR3 has 14 residues. The trim removed 4 bases at V and 8 bases at J, leaving 3 bases unmatched. The chain's CDR3 is CASSIGLAGDEQFF. CDR3 DNA: TGTGCCAGCAGCATTGGACTAGCGGGAGATGAGCAGTTCTTC. Filled out from reference TRBV5-6 and TRBJ2-1, the complete variable domain reads DAGVTQSPTHLIKTRGQQVTLRCSPKSGHDTVSWYQQALGQGPQFIFQYYEEEERQRGNFPDRFSGHQFPNYSSELNVNALLLGDSALYLCASSIGLAGDEQFFGPGTRLTVL.

V and J are TRBV29-1 and TRBJ2-3, with D tentatively TRBD2 (6 bases). This CDR3 is 16 amino acids long. The V and J ends lost 7 bases and 1 base respectively, with 21 bases between them. CDR1 is SQVTM and CDR2 is ANQGSEA in the germline V gene. The CDR3 bases are TGCAGCGCGGCCCCCACGGGAGCAAGAGGCACAGATACGCAGTATTTT. Translated, it gives CSAAPTGARGTDTQYF.

The V call is TRBV27, the J call TRBJ2-3; D perhaps matches TRBD2 (6 bases). Looked up from germline, CDR1 is MNHEY and CDR2 is SMNVEV (reference sequence). V lost 10 bases, J lost 0 bases, and 14 bases lay in between. CDR3 length: 14 residues. CDR3 loop: CATRRAGSTDTQYF. As DNA, the CDR3 is TGTGCCACCCGGAGGGCAGGGAGCACAGATACGCAGTATTTT.